This T cell receptor beta chain was found in a study of OX40 agonist ivuxolimab in advanced cancers. General notes on the study: Ivuxolimab was a fully human IgG2 agonistic monoclonal antibody targeting the costimulatory receptor OX40 (CD134). The monotherapy dose-escalation portion (N ≈ 57 patients) of the phase I ivuxolimab trial is reported in the paper. In the dose-escalation cohort, around 80% of patients were male, and the mean age was roughly 56 years with a range of roughly 23 to 79. Among the 50 to 55 dose-escalation patients, 19 had hepatocellular carcinoma, 15 or so melanoma, 9 renal cell carcinoma and 9 head and neck cancer. Patients were allowed to have had prior anti-PD-1, anti-PD-L1 or anti-CTLA-4 therapy, and less than 45% of the dose-escalation patients had previously received checkpoint inhibitors. Partial responses occurred in three dose-escalation patients, of whom one had hepatocellular carcinoma and two had cutaneous melanoma. Intravenous ivuxolimab was administered to patients every 2 weeks at six dose levels: 0.01, 0.1, 0.3, 1.5, 3 and 10 mg/kg. Peripheral TCRbeta sequencing was intended to test whether TCR sequence diversity was altered and clonal T-cell expansion was caused by ivuxolimab.

Broader findings and caveats from the paper: At doses of 0.1 to 3.0 mg/kg, clonal expansion of both CD4+ and CD8+ T cells in blood was seen between baseline and week 6. On average, CD8+ T cells showed more expanded clones than CD4+ T cells after ivuxolimab. The antigen specificity of the clonally expanded peripheral T cells was not determined. In the 0.1-3.0 mg/kg groups, partial responders had among the lowest normalized peripheral clonal expansion, particularly in CD8+ T cells. Low levels of normalized T-cell clonal expansion were also seen in some patients who did not respond.

The trial excluded patients who had a history of autoimmune disease or were on systemic immunosuppression. Peripheral blood for TCR sequencing was drawn from every dose cohort at baseline, at cycle 4 day 1 and at cycle 7 day 1. The samples were drawn from a first-in-human, open-label, multicenter phase I dose-escalation trial of ivuxolimab. Adults with locally advanced or metastatic melanoma, renal cell carcinoma, hepatocellular carcinoma or head and neck squamous cell carcinoma were enrolled in the trial. CD4+ and CD8+ T cells were sorted separately from peripheral blood before TCR sequencing. CDR1 MNHEY and CDR2 SVGAGI were looked up in the germline V gene. Trimmed from V: 5 bases; trimmed from J: 2 bases; junction bases lacking a gene match: 4. The CDR3 goes from the cysteine to the phenylalanine over 15 residues. Just CDR3 DNA is preserved here, 45 bases in frame from base 1. On this clone: Its antigen remains undetermined. Base quality data are lacking; no much larger clone is found one base away.

To sequence the TCRbeta CDR3 region, genomic DNA was isolated from the sorted cells. The immunoSEQ Assay was used to sequence the TCRbeta CDR3 regions. Held by TCRdb, this immuneACCESS table contains in-frame sequences only and omits some clones. Under half of the omission traces to an unresolved V gene where checked; the cause of the rest is unknown. The sample table holds tens of thousands of clones, of which 88% were seen once. Of the sample, around 25% is held by the ten largest clones. The material sequenced was CD4+ or CD8+ T cells sorted from blood, taken in a trial of the OX40 agonist ivuxolimab. The sequence came from an adult with an advanced solid tumor such as melanoma, head and neck, liver or kidney cancer. Rearrangement joined TRBV6-5 to TRBJ2-3; TRBD2 lines up with 10 middle nucleotides. CDR3 protein: CASSLSGRSTDTQYF. The sequenced DNA is TGTGCCAGCAGTCTTAGCGGGAGGTCCACAGATACGCAGTATTTT.